The T cell receptor (beta chain) described here comes from a study of blood T cell repertoires in COVID-19. Study-level background: The origin of the acute and convalescent COVID-19 samples was the United States, Italy and Spain.

In the authors' workflow: Reference gene primers were amplified, and this amplification served to estimate nucleated cell counts. The protocol was immunoSEQ multiplex PCR, while the TCRdb copy is restricted to in-frame clones and leaves out a portion. V, J and clone size are those of that table, while D and trimming were read from the DNA. Found here are 25,000 to 30,000 clones, 70% to 90% of them singletons; the top ten hold less than 20%. This CDR3 has 16 amino acids. Germline CDR1 and CDR2: MNHEY and SVGEGT. Germline trimming cut 5 bases from V and 1 base from J; bases unmatched to any gene: 4. The TCR comes from a human donor in a cohort sampled during active COVID-19. The sample comprised peripheral blood. This chain uses TRBV6-2 or TRBV6-3 with TRBJ2-1; 11 bases line up with TRBD2. The CDR3 is CASSQPSGRSYNEQFF. The CDR3 DNA sequence: TGTGCCAGCAGTCAACCTAGCGGGAGGTCCTACAATGAGCAGTTCTTC.